This T cell receptor beta chain was sequenced during a study of T-cell reconstitution after alpha-beta-depleted transplantation in children (dated by TCRdb to 2016 to 2018). With respect to the entire study: Using TCR repertoire profiling, the study followed T-cell immune reconstitution in a quantitative way in children after TCRalphabeta/CD19-depleted allogeneic hematopoietic cell transplantation.

In its sample, this clonotype was seen many times. The clone's antigen remains unknown. Within one base of it there is no much larger clone, and no base qualities were kept. Reading the label with the study, this specimen's treatment or condition is: allogeneic hematopoietic cell transplantation with graft depleted of TCRalphabeta T cells and CD19 B cells. TCRalphabeta/CD19-depleted allogeneic hematopoietic cell grafts were given to the transplant recipients, all of whom were children. Broader findings and caveats from the paper: The apparently early recovery of alphabetaT-cell counts about two months after transplant reportedly depended on only several hundred rapidly expanded clones that came from non-depleted graft cells. The frequencies of hyperexpanded clones fell over the following months, and after one year, T-cell counts and TCRbeta diversity were mostly attributed to newly produced T cells. In some patients, the high TCRbeta diversity seen at day 60 was put down to recipient T cells and intrathymic progenitors that had survived conditioning.

To prepare the library, PCR was applied. The run used an Illumina HiSeq 2500. TCR libraries were prepared with molecular barcoding, using unique molecular identifiers to normalize TCRbeta repertoire quantification. TCRdb redid the processing of the public reads, applying fastp at Q25 and MiXCR, and retained in-frame beta chains. CDR3 protein sequences are deduplicated, and each keeps its most common genes and DNA. Present in this sample are some 220,000 distinct CDR3 sequences, roughly a tenth of which were seen just once. Approximately 28% of the sample is held by the ten biggest clonotypes. The sequencing here drew on PBMCs, taken before TCRalphabeta/CD19-depleted stem cell transplant. The sequence was collected from a child younger than two with acute myeloid leukemia, due to receive a stem cell transplant.

This receptor has the CDR3 CASSWGHLAGVTDTQYF. The DNA reads TGTGCCAGCAGTTGGGGGCATCTAGCGGGAGTCACAGATACGCAGTATTTT. The sequence links TRBV6-5 to TRBJ2-3, with 10 junctional bases fitting TRBD2. Including cysteine and phenylalanine, the CDR3 has 17 amino acids. CDR3 DNA only is kept here, 51 bases in frame from base 1. V and J are trimmed by 4 bases and 2 bases, and the gene matches miss 9 bases of the junction. CDR1 and CDR2 are read off the germline V gene as MNHEY and SVGAGI.